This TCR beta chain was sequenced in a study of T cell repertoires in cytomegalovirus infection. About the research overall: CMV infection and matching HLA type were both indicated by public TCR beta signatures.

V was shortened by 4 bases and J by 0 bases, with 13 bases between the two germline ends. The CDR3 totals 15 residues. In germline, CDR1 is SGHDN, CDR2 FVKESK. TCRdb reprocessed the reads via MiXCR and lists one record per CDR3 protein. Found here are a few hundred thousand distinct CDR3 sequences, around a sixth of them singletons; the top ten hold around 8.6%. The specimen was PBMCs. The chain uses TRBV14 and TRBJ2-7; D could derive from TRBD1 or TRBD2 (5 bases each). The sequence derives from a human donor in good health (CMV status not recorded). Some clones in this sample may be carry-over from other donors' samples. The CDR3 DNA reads TGTGCCAGCAGCCCACTCGGGACGAGCTCCTACGAGCAGTACTTC. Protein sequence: CASSPLGTSSYEQYF.